The entry below gives a single TCR beta chain sequence along with its context. Its specificity is not known. Sequencing was performed with immunoSEQ multiplex PCR; in TCRdb, only in-frame clones are kept and a portion is missing. The data show about 200,000 clones, 72% seen once. The data belong to a study of cytotoxic CD8 clonotypes in ibrutinib-treated CLL. Study-wide context: The subjects consisted of roughly ten relapsed/refractory and roughly 14 treatment-naive individuals, with fewer than 18 IGHV unmutated. Investigators collected response samples after a median about 11 months of treatment, range 6 to 36. Partial responders 24, complete 2; roughly 12 progressed and about 14 stayed in remission by median roughly 6 years. Broader study findings: Clonality measured at baseline exceeded age-matched healthy donors, tracking circulating CD8+ T-cell counts.

Germline V gene lookup returns CDR1 LGHNA and CDR2 YNFKEQ. The CDR3 consists of 16 residues. V shed 1 base and J shed 8 bases, with 20 bases lying between them. The sequence derives from a human donor with chronic lymphocytic leukemia. The gene calls are TRBV4-2 and TRBJ1-2; perhaps TRBD1 as D (6 bases). The sample in question was PBMCs, obtained after 24 months of ibrutinib treatment. The CDR3 DNA follows: TGTGCCAGCAGCCAAGGCCCCGGGACAAAATCCCGAGGCTACACCTTC. Translating gives CASSQGPGTKSRGYTF.